The 13 T cell receptor beta chains below were found in one sample sequenced in a study of blood T cell repertoires in COVID-19. Sequencing used immunoSEQ multiplex PCR; TCRdb keeps in-frame clones, though not all of them. Of about 98,000 clones listed, roughly 80% are singletons. The sample consisted of peripheral blood. These receptors all come from a woman of 80 years or more with acute or convalescent COVID-19.

This chain connects TRBV5-1 to TRBJ1-2, with D perhaps TRBD1 (6 bases). This CDR3 is 13 amino acids long. From germline, CDR1 is SGHRS and CDR2 YFSETQ. Trimming left V 0 bases short and J 6 bases short, with 9 bases between. DNA of the CDR3: TGCGCCAGCAGCTTGGACAGGGCTGATGGCTACACCTTC. As protein: CASSLDRADGYTF.

The rearrangement uses TRBV11-3 and TRBJ2-5; D unresolved. Germline assignment: CDR1 SGHNT and CDR2 YENEEA. V lost 4 bases and J 4 bases, leaving 13 bases between the germline ends. The CDR3 has 14 amino acids. The CDR3 region has the DNA TGTGCCAGCAGCTCCTCAGAGGTAGGAGAGACCCAGTACTTC. Amino acids: CASSSSEVGETQYF.

This clone was counted between two and nine times. V and J are TRBV20-1 and TRBJ2-5; TRBD2 matches at 10 bases. This CDR3 has 15 amino acids. CDR1 is DFQATT, CDR2 SNEGSKA, per germline (reference sequence). V lost 3 bases to trimming and J lost 5 bases; unmatched junction nucleotides: 9. The CDR3 sequence is CSASPLAGGRETQYF. The CDR3, as DNA: TGCAGTGCTAGTCCTTTAGCGGGGGGCCGGGAGACCCAGTACTTC.

This sequence joins TRBV28 and TRBJ1-6; D is possibly TRBD1 (6 bases). Germline CDR1 and CDR2: MDHEN and SYDVKM. The V and J ends lost 2 bases and 9 bases respectively, with 14 bases between them. The CDR3 length is 15 residues. The CDR3 DNA reads as TGTGCCAGCAGTTTAAGGGCAGGGGTGGGTTCACCCCTCCACTTT. Translation: CASSLRAGVGSPLHF.

V and J are TRBV7-2 and TRBJ1-2; 10 positions agree with TRBD1. The CDR3 is made up of 15 amino acids. CDR1 is SGHTA, CDR2 FQGNSA, per germline. Trimming cost V 3 bases and J 4 bases; bases outside gene matches: 5. CDR3 nucleotides: TGTGCCAGCAGCTTGGGACAGGGGCAAGTCTATGGCTACACCTTC. This gives the protein CASSLGQGQVYGYTF.

This chain connects TRBV7-2 to TRBJ1-2; TRBD1 matches 9 bases. Germline V gene data show CDR1 as SGHTA and CDR2 as FQGNSA. J was trimmed by 8 bases and V by 3 bases; bases with no gene match: 4. The CDR3 extends over 13 amino acids. CDR3 amino acids: CASSFQDRGGYTF. The CDR3 DNA is TGTGCCAGCAGCTTTCAGGACAGGGGCGGCTACACCTTC.

This sequence joins TRBV3-1 (or the pseudogene TRBV3-2) and TRBJ2-5; the D gene is possibly TRBD2 (5 bases). V was pared by 1 base and J by 4 bases, with 7 bases between. CDR3 length: 13 residues. CDR1 and CDR2 from the germline V gene are LGHDT and YNNKEL (reference sequence). The CDR3 protein is CASSQGSGETQYF. CDR3 DNA sequence: TGTGCCAGCAGCCAAGGCAGCGGAGAGACCCAGTACTTC.

This clone was seen only a few times. CDR3 in amino acids: CASSLPQGFTGELFF. CDR3 coding DNA: TGTGCCAGCAGTTTACCACAGGGTTTCACCGGGGAGCTGTTTTTT. The chain combines TRBV28 with TRBJ2-2, with TRBD1 as a possible D gene (6 bases). From germline, CDR1 is MDHEN and CDR2 SYDVKM. The CDR3 runs to 15 residues. V lost 2 bases and J lost 4, with 11 bases in between.

This clone was seen a few times. The chain has TRBV28 and TRBJ1-3; 9 nucleotides line up with TRBD1. The CDR3 spans 20 residues. Germline V CDR1 and CDR2: MDHEN, SYDVKM. V lost 5 bases and J lost 2; bases outside the gene matches: 19. The CDR3 DNA reads TGTGCCAGCAGTACCTACACCGGGACAGGGTATAATGGCGCTGGAAACACCATATATTTT. Encoded protein: CASSTYTGTGYNGAGNTIYF.

The chain joins TRBV19 to TRBJ1-1, with a tentative D call TRBD1 (6 bases). V lost 1 base and J lost 0, with 9 bases in between. The germline V gene has CDR1 LNHDA and CDR2 SQIVND (reference sequence). CDR3 length: 15 amino acids. The CDR3 sequence: CASSIAHRVNTEAFF. CDR3 nucleotides: TGTGCCAGTAGTATAGCTCACAGGGTGAACACTGAAGCTTTCTTT.

A few counts support this clone. The rearrangement links TRBV18 to TRBJ1-3, with 7 nucleotides matching TRBD1. The V gene end was trimmed by 3 bases and the J gene end by 2 bases; junction bases not matched to a gene: 4. Germline CDR1 KGHSH, CDR2 LQKENI. CDR3 length: 15 amino acids. CDR3 DNA: TGTGCCAGCTCACCGGAGAGGGGGCCTGGAAACACCATATATTTT. It yields the protein CASSPERGPGNTIYF.

J is TRBJ2-3 and V is TRBV5-1, with no clear D. The germline CDR1 and CDR2 sequences are SGHRS and YFSETQ. Deletions cut 1 base from V and 6 bases from J, with 9 bases between. The CDR3 sequence is 13 residues long. In DNA, the CDR3 is TGCGCCAGCAGCTTGTCCCTCCGTGATACGCAGTATTTT. This codes for CASSLSLRDTQYF.

The chain recombines TRBV24-1 with TRBJ2-2; the D gene is possibly TRBD2 (7 bases). In germline, CDR1 is KGHDR, CDR2 SFDVKD. Trimming took off 3 bases at V and 6 bases at J, with 22 bases between the two ends. The CDR3 is 18 residues long. The CDR3 DNA is TGTGCCACCAGTGATCTCAGGGGAGGGGACCTTTCGGCCGGGGAGCTGTTTTTT. The encoded protein is CATSDLRGGDLSAGELFF.